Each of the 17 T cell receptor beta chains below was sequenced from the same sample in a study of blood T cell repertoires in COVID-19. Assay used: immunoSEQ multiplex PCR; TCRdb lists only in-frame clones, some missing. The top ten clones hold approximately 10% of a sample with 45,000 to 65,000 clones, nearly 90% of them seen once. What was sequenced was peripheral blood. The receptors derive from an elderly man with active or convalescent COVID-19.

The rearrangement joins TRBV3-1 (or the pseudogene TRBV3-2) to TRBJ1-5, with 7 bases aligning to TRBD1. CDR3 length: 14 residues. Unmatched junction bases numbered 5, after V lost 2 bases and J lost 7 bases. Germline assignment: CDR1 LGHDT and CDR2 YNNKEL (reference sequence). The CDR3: CASSQIGGEQPQHF. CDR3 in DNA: TGTGCCAGCAGCCAAATAGGGGGCGAACAGCCCCAGCATTTT.

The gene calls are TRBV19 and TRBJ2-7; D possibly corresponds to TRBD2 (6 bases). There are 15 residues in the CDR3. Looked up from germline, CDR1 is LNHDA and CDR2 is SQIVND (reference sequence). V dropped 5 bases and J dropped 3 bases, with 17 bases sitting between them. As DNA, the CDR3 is TGTGCCAGTAGTGCCCCCGGAAGGACTATCTACGAGCAGTACTTC. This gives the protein CASSAPGRTIYEQYF. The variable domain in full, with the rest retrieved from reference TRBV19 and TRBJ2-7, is DGGITQSPKYLFRKEGQNVTLSCEQNLNHDAMYWYRQDPGQGLRLIYYSQIVNDFQKGDIAEGYSVSREKKESFPLTVTSAQKNPTAFYLCASSAPGRTIYEQYFGPGTRLTVT.

As DNA, the CDR3 is TGTGCCAGTAGTATGGGGACACCGATTTTTTATAGCAATCAGCCCCAGCATTTT. This gives the protein CASSMGTPIFYSNQPQHF. The chain links TRBV19 to TRBJ1-5; D perhaps matches TRBD1 (6 bases). CDR3 length: 18 amino acids. The V and J ends lost 3 bases and 0 bases respectively, with 18 bases between them. Germline V lookup: CDR1 LNHDA, CDR2 SQIVND (reference sequence).

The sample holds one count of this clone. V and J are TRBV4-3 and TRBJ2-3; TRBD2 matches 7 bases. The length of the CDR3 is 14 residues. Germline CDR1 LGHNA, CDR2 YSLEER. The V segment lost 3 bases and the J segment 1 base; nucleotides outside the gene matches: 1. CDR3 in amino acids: CASSHGLGTDTQYF. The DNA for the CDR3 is TGCGCCAGCAGCCACGGACTAGGCACAGATACGCAGTATTTT.

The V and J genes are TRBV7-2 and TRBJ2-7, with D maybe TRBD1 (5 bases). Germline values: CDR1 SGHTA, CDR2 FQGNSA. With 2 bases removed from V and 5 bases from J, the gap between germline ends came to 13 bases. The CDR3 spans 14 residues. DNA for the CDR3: TGTGCCAGCAGCTTATCGTACAGGAACCACGAGCAGTACTTC. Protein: CASSLSYRNHEQYF.

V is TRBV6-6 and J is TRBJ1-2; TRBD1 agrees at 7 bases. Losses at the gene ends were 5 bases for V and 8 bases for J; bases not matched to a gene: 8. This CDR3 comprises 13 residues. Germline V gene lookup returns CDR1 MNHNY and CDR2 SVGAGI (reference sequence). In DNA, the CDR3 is TGTGCCAGCAGTGTAACAGGGGCGCTGGGCTACACCTTC. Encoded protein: CASSVTGALGYTF.

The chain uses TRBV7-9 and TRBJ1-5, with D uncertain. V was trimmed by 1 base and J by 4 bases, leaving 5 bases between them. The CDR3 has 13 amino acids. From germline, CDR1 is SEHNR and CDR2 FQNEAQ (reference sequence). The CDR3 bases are TGTGCCAGCAGCTTAGGGAGGAATCAGCCCCAGCATTTT. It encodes CASSLGRNQPQHF.

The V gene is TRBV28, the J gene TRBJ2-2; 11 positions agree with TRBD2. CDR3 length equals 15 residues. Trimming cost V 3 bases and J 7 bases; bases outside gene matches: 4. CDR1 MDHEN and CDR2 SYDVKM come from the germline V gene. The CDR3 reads CASSFTSGGDGELFF. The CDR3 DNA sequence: TGTGCCAGCAGTTTTACTAGCGGGGGTGACGGGGAGCTGTTTTTT.

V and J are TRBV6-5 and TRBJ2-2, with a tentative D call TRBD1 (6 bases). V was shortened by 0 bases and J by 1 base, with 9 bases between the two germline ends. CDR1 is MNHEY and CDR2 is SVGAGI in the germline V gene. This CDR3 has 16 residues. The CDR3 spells CASSYSATGNTGELFF. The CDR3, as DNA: TGTGCCAGCAGTTACTCAGCGACAGGGAACACCGGGGAGCTGTTTTTT.

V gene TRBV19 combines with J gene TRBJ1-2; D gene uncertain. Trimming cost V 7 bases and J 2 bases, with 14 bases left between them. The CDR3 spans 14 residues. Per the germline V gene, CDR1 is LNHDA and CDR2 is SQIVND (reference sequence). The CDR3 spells CASTSLQANYGYTF. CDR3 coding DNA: TGTGCCAGTACCTCACTACAAGCGAACTATGGCTACACCTTC.

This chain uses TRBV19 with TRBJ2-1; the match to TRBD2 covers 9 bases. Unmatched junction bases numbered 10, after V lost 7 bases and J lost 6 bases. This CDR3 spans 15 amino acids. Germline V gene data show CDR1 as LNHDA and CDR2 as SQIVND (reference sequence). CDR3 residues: CASTLGTSISNEQFF. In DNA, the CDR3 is TGTGCCAGTACCCTCGGGACTAGCATATCCAATGAGCAGTTCTTC.

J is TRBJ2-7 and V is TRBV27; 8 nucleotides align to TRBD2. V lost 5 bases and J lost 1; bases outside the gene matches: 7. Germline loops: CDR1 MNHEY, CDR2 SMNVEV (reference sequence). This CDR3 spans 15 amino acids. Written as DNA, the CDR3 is TGTGCCAGCAGTCCCCGGGAGGGGCCTTCCTACGAGCAGTACTTC. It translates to CASSPREGPSYEQYF.

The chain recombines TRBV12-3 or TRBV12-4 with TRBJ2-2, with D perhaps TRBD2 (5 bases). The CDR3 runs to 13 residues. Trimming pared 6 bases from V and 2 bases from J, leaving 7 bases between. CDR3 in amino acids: CASREDNTGELFF. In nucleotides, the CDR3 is TGTGCCAGCAGGGAGGATAACACCGGGGAGCTGTTTTTT.

The CDR3 reads CASSLDSGSTEAFF. CDR3 nucleotide sequence: TGTGCCAGCAGCTTGGACAGCGGTAGCACTGAAGCTTTCTTT. The chain uses TRBV7-9 and TRBJ1-1, with D possibly matching TRBD1 (6 bases). Germline V gene sequence: CDR1 SEHNR, CDR2 FQNEAQ (reference sequence). The ends were cut back, 3 bases at V and 4 bases at J, with 12 bases in the middle. This CDR3 is 14 amino acids long.

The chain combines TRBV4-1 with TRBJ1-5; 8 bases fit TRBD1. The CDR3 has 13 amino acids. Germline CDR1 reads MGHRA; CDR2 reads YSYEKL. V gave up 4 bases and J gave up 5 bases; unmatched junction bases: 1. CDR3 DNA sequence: TGCGCCAGCAGCCCAGGGGGCGATCAGCCCCAGCATTTT. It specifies CASSPGGDQPQHF.

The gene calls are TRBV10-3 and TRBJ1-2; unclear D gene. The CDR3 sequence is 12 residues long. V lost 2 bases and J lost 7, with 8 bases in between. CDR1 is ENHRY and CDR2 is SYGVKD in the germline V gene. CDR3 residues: CAISEVNSGYTF. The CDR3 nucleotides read TGTGCCATCAGTGAGGTGAACAGTGGCTACACCTTC.

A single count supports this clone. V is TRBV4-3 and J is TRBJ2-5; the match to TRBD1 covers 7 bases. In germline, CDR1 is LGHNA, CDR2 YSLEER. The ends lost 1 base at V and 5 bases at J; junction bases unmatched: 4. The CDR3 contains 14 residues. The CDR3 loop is CASSQAGGPETQYF. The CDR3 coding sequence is TGCGCCAGCAGCCAAGCAGGGGGTCCGGAGACCCAGTACTTC.